This record concerns one TCR beta chain sequence. Its antigen remains unidentified. The V and J ends lost 5 bases and 8 bases respectively, with 19 bases between them. Germline values: CDR1 SEHNR, CDR2 FQNEAQ (reference sequence). The CDR3 is 15 amino acids. The assay was immunoSEQ multiplex PCR, and TCRdb's table has in-frame clones only and misses some. The sample includes 120,000 or so clones, approximately 89% of them seen just once. The record originates from a study of cytomegalovirus exposure and HLA in healthy donors. Study-level results: Reports showed the classifier diagnosing cytomegalovirus status with high specificity and sensitivity. Overall, roughly 150 TCR beta chains were annotated as cytomegalovirus-associated.

The chain is built from TRBV7-9 and TRBJ2-4; D might be TRBD2 (6 bases). Sequencing used PBMCs. The source of this sequence is a woman aged 18-29 years in good health and CMV-seronegative. The CDR3, as DNA: TGTGCCAGCAGCCCTGACCGGGACTGGGAAGACATTCAGTACTTC. This encodes CASSPDRDWEDIQYF.